Listed here are 22 T cell receptor beta chains from one sample, sequenced in a study of shared T cell receptors in the human thymus. Produced via immunoSEQ multiplex PCR; TCRdb's table is partial and in-frame only. This table has 540,000 or so clones, approximately 78% appearing once. The same sample was also used in a study of human thymus T cells.

Sequenced material: thymocytes. All receptors come from a boy under two years old with a congenital heart defect.

The V call is TRBV27, the J call TRBJ2-3, with 16 bases that match TRBD2. The CDR3 has 18 residues. The germline gives CDR1 MNHEY, CDR2 SMNVEV (reference sequence). After removal of 4 bases from V and 6 bases from J, the junction contained 10 bases not matched to a gene. The CDR3 region has the DNA TGTGCCAGCAGTTCTGGGGGACTAGCGGGAGGGCCTGGGGATACGCAGTATTTT. Translating gives CASSSGGLAGGPGDTQYF.

In this sample, this clone turned up a few times. The rearrangement joins TRBV5-6 to TRBJ2-1, with 7 bases fitting TRBD2. CDR3 length equals 15 residues. With V trimmed by 0 bases and J by 3 bases, 3 bases remained unmatched. The germline CDR1 and CDR2 sequences are SGHDT and YYEEEE. CDR3 bases: TGTGCCAGCAGCTTGGGCCCGGGGGGCTACAATGAGCAGTTCTTC. Amino acids: CASSLGPGGYNEQFF.

The V gene is TRBV4-1, the J gene TRBJ2-7; tentatively, D is TRBD2 (5 bases). This CDR3 contains 14 residues. V was clipped by 0 bases and J by 1 base, with 7 bases between them. Germline V lookup: CDR1 MGHRA, CDR2 YSYEKL. CDR3: CASSQERTSYEQYF. The CDR3 nucleotides are TGCGCCAGCAGCCAAGAAAGGACTTCCTACGAGCAGTACTTC.

The CDR3 reads CASSDPDRGGYTF. DNA of the CDR3: TGCGCCAGCAGTGATCCTGACAGAGGAGGCTACACCTTC. The chain employs TRBV10-2 and TRBJ1-2; perhaps TRBD1 as D (5 bases). Germline CDR1 is WSHSY and CDR2 is SAAADI. The germline V and J ends were trimmed by 3 bases and 8 bases, with 13 bases remaining between them. This CDR3 has 13 amino acids.

The CDR3 reads CASSRLGWREKEDEQFF. The CDR3 DNA sequence: TGCGCCAGCAGCCGCCTGGGCTGGCGGGAGAAGGAGGATGAGCAGTTCTTC. The chain is built from TRBV4-1 and TRBJ2-1; 7 bases are shared with TRBD2. Germline CDR1 and CDR2: MGHRA and YSYEKL. This CDR3 spans 17 amino acids. The ends lost 4 bases at V and 8 bases at J; junction bases unmatched: 17.

This clone has a handful of counts. The V gene is TRBV13, the J gene TRBJ2-1; 9 bases are shared with TRBD1. CDR3 size: 16 residues. Germline V lookup: CDR1 PRHDT, CDR2 FYEKMQ (reference sequence). V dropped 5 bases and J dropped 2; count of bases not matched to a gene: 7. CDR3 region: CASSQPRQGAYNEQFF. CDR3 DNA sequence: TGTGCCAGCAGCCAACCACGACAGGGGGCCTACAATGAGCAGTTCTTC.

The genes are TRBV7-9 and TRBJ2-7, with 7 nucleotides matching TRBD2. With V trimmed by 2 bases and J by 3 bases, 4 bases remained unmatched. Germline V gene sequence: CDR1 SEHNR, CDR2 FQNEAQ (reference sequence). There are 14 residues in the CDR3. The CDR3 DNA reads as TGTGCCAGCAGCTTACAGGGAGGGATCTACGAGCAGTACTTC. It encodes CASSLQGGIYEQYF.

The chain carries TRBV7-9 and TRBJ2-7; weak D call: TRBD2 (6 bases). The V and J ends lost 7 bases and 0 bases respectively, with 28 bases between them. Per germline, CDR1 SEHNR and CDR2 FQNEAQ (reference sequence). This CDR3 has 19 residues. This CDR3 reads CASTPGEVRKSVSSYEQYF. CDR3 DNA: TGTGCCAGCACCCCTGGGGAGGTTAGGAAGAGCGTCAGCTCCTACGAGCAGTACTTC. Drawing the rest from reference TRBV7-9 and TRBJ2-7, the complete variable domain is DTGVSQNPRHKITKRGQNVTFRCDPISEHNRLYWYRQTLGQGPEFLTYFQNEAQLEKSRLLSDRFSAERPKGSFSTLEIQRTEQGDSAMYLCASTPGEVRKSVSSYEQYFGPGTRLTVT.

This clone was found a few times. The genes are TRBV7-2 and TRBJ2-7, with 13 bases fitting TRBD2. CDR3 length: 16 amino acids. CDR1 and CDR2 from the germline V gene are SGHTA and FQGNSA. After removal of 4 bases from V and 6 bases from J, the junction contained 9 bases not matched to a gene. CDR3 sequence reads: CASSSFGTSGISEQYF. CDR3 DNA sequence: TGTGCCAGCAGCTCCTTCGGGACTAGCGGGATCTCCGAGCAGTACTTC.

This chain connects TRBV7-6 to TRBJ2-1; TRBD2 matches 10 bases. The germline gives CDR1 SGHVS, CDR2 FNYEAQ. The CDR3 covers 16 residues. The J segment lost 9 bases and the V segment lost 5 bases, leaving 13 bases of the junction unmatched. CDR3 sequence (DNA): TGTGCCAGCAGCCCTCCGACTAGCGGGCCGGTTTCTGAGCAGTTCTTC. Residues: CASSPPTSGPVSEQFF.

The chain is built from TRBV11-1 and TRBJ2-7; TRBD2 might be the D (7 bases). The germline gives CDR1 SGHAT, CDR2 FQDESV (reference sequence). The CDR3 contains 16 residues. Trimming took 3 bases from V and 5 from J, leaving 20 bases between them. The CDR3 protein is CASSFRRVGGRDEQYF. The CDR3 DNA follows: TGTGCCAGCAGCTTTAGGAGAGTGGGGGGGCGCGACGAGCAGTACTTC.

In this sample, this clone turned up once. The J gene is TRBJ2-7, the V gene TRBV2; 7 positions agree with TRBD1. From germline, CDR1 is SNHLY and CDR2 FYNNEI. Trimming at V came to 6 bases and at J to 5 bases, leaving 7 bases not matched to a gene. The CDR3 length is 13 residues. CDR3 in DNA: TGTGCCAGCAGCCTTGACAGGGCCAACGAGCAGTACTTC. Translated, it gives CASSLDRANEQYF. Looking up the rest from reference TRBV2 and TRBJ2-7 gives the full variable domain: EPEVTQTPSHQVTQMGQEVILRCVPISNHLYFYWYRQILGQKVEFLVSFYNNEISEKSEIFDDQFSVERPDGSNFTLKIRSTKLEDSAMYFCASSLDRANEQYFGPGTRLTVT.

V is TRBV11-2 and J is TRBJ2-1; 8 bases map to TRBD1. The germline V gene has CDR1 SGHAT and CDR2 FQNNGV. This CDR3 has 16 residues. V was clipped by 2 bases and J by 8 bases; unmatched bases: 11. The CDR3 DNA is TGTGCCAGCAGCTTATGGTCACCAGGGGGCAGGGATGAGCAGTTCTTC. It yields the protein CASSLWSPGGRDEQFF.

This rearrangement joins TRBV9 to TRBJ2-3, with TRBD2 matching 8 bases. The V gene's germline CDR1 is SGDLS and CDR2 YYNGEE. The CDR3 extends over 13 amino acids. The junction had 7 bases not matched to a gene; V was cut back by 9 bases and J by 4 bases. CDR3 sequence: CANTCGGPDTQYF. CDR3 sequence (DNA): TGTGCCAACACCTGCGGGGGGCCAGATACGCAGTATTTT.

The chain is built from TRBV10-3 and TRBJ1-3; TRBD1 matches 8 bases. V dropped 8 bases and J dropped 2; count of bases not matched to a gene: 8. Germline V gives CDR1 ENHRY, CDR2 SYGVKD. The CDR3 has 15 amino acids. The CDR3 region is CAILHRGKAGNTIYF. CDR3 DNA: TGTGCCATCCTGCACAGGGGGAAGGCTGGAAACACCATATATTTT.

This chain uses TRBV7-9 with TRBJ1-2; TRBD1 aligns across 9 bases. V trimming: 3 bases; J trimming: 7 bases; junction bases outside the gene matches: 9. From germline, CDR1 is SEHNR and CDR2 FQNEAQ (reference sequence). The CDR3 length is 15 residues. The DNA for the CDR3 is TGTGCCAGCAGCTTTCTCGGGACAGGGATCGGTGGCTACACCTTC. Protein: CASSFLGTGIGGYTF.

The chain links TRBV4-1 to TRBJ1-1; D remains unclear. CDR3 length: 20 residues. In germline, CDR1 is MGHRA, CDR2 YSYEKL. V lost 3 bases and J lost 1, with 27 bases in between. CDR3 sequence: CASSHNHTTNRERRNTEAFF. DNA for the CDR3: TGCGCCAGCAGCCACAATCATACGACGAACCGGGAAAGAAGGAACACTGAAGCTTTCTTT.

This chain connects TRBV27 to TRBJ2-5; perhaps TRBD2 as D (6 bases). The CDR3 has 15 amino acids. The V end lost 5 bases, the J end lost 0 bases, and 13 bases lay between the germline ends. CDR1 and CDR2 (germline): MNHEY, SMNVEV (reference sequence). Here the CDR3 DNA reads TGTGCCAGCAGTGGTTCGGGGAGGTACCAAGAGACCCAGTACTTC. This gives the protein CASSGSGRYQETQYF.

The rearrangement joins TRBV19 to TRBJ1-4; 8 nucleotides line up with TRBD1. With 4 bases clipped from V and 3 bases from J, the junction kept 1 base outside the gene matches. Germline V gene sequence: CDR1 LNHDA, CDR2 SQIVND (reference sequence). There are 14 residues in the CDR3. Here the CDR3 DNA reads TGTGCCAGTAGTAGGGGACAGGCTAATGAAAAACTGTTTTTT. The encoded protein is CASSRGQANEKLFF.

As regards this clone: One end of the junction fails to match germline, which may point to a read error. V gene TRBV11-2 combines with J gene TRBJ2-7; 7 bases are shared with TRBD2. CDR3 length equals 16 residues. In germline, CDR1 is SGHAT, CDR2 FQNNGV. The CDR3 region is CASSLVKGGPSHEQYF. DNA for the CDR3: TGTGCCAGCAGCTTAGTCAAGGGAGGGCCCTCCCACGAGCAGTACTTC.

The chain carries TRBV5-1 and TRBJ2-1; 10 bases are a match to TRBD2. The junction had 10 bases not matched to a gene; V was cut back by 2 bases and J by 8 bases. Germline values: CDR1 SGHRS, CDR2 YFSETQ. The CDR3 contains 16 residues. CDR3 region: CASSFLRSGRADEQFF. The CDR3 nucleotides are TGCGCCAGCAGCTTTCTAAGGAGCGGGAGGGCCGATGAGCAGTTCTTC.

The gene calls are TRBV9 and TRBJ2-2, with 12 bases identical to TRBD2. Germline loops: CDR1 SGDLS, CDR2 YYNGEE. The CDR3 has 17 residues. J gave up 7 bases and V 4 bases, and 11 bases lay outside the gene matches. CDR3 sequence: CASSLRLAGVEDGELFF. DNA for the CDR3: TGTGCCAGCAGCCTCAGACTAGCGGGAGTCGAGGACGGGGAGCTGTTTTTT. Drawing the rest from reference TRBV9 and TRBJ2-2, the complete variable domain is DSGVTQTPKHLITATGQRVTLRCSPRSGDLSVYWYQQSLDQGLQFLIQYYNGEERAKGNILERFSAQQFPDLHSELNLSSLELGDSALYFCASSLRLAGVEDGELFFGEGSRLTVL.